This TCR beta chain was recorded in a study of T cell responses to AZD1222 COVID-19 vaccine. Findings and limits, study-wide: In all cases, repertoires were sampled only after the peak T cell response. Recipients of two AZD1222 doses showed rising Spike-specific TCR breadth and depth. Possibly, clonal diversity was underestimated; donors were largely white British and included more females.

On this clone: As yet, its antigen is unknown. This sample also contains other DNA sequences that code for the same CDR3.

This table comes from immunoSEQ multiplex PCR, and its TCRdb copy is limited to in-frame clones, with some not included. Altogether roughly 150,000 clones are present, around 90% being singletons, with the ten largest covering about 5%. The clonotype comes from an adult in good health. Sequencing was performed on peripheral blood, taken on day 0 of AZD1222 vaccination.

CDR3 nucleotide sequence: TGTGCCAGCAGTTACTCTGGCGGCAGCTCCTACGAGCAGTACTTC. This encodes CASSYSGGSSYEQYF. The chain carries TRBV6-5 and TRBJ2-7; D gene uncertain. V lost 0 bases and J lost 0, with 9 bases in between. Germline V gene sequence: CDR1 MNHEY, CDR2 SVGAGI. The CDR3 totals 15 residues.